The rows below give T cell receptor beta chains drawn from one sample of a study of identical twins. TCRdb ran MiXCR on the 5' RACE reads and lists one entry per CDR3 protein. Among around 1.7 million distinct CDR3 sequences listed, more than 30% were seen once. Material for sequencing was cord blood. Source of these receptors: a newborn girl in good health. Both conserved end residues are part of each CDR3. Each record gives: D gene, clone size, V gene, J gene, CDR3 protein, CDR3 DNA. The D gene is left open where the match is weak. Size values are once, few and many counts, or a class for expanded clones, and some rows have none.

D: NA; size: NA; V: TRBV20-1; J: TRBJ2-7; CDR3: CGARDPGRPEQYF; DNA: TGCGGTGCTAGAGATCCTGGTAGGCCCGAGCAGTACTTC
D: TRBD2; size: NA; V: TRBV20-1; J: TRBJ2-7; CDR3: CSAQRGGPHNEQYF; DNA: TGCAGTGCTCAACGGGGGGGGCCCCACAATGAGCAGTACTTC
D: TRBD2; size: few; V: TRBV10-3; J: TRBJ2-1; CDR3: CAISVTSGPNEQFF; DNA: TGTGCCATCAGTGTAACTAGCGGGCCCAATGAGCAGTTCTTC
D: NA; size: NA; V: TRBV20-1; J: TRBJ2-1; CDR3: CSARDAGRSYNEQFF; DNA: TGCAGTGCTAGAGACGCGGGACGCTCCTACAATGAGCAGTTCTTC
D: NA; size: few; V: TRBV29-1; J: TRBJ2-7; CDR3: CSVGWTVSYEQYF; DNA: TGCAGCGTCGGTTGGACAGTCTCCTACGAGCAGTACTTC
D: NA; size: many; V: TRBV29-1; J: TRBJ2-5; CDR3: CSVEMGVETQYF; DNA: TGCAGCGTTGAAATGGGAGTAGAGACCCAGTACTTC
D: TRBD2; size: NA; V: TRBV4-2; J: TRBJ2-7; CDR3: CASSQALAGGYEQYF; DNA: TGTGCCAGCAGCCAAGCTCTAGCGGGAGGCTACGAGCAGTACTTC
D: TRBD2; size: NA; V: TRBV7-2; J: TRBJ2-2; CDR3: CASSLAGTSGRLTGELFF; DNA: TGTGCCAGCAGCTTAGCAGGGACTAGCGGGAGGTTAACCGGGGAGCTGTTTTTT
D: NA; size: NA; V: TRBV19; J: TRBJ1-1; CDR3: CASSIDVPIEAFF; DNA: TGTGCCAGTAGTATTGACGTTCCGATCGAAGCTTTCTTT
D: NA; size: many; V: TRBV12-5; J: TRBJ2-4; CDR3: CASAVSTKNIQYF; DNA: TGTGCTAGCGCCGTCTCGACCAAAAACATTCAGTACTTC
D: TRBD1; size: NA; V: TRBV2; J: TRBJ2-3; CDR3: CASSESLGTGSTDTQYF; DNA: TGTGCCAGCAGTGAATCTTTGGGGACAGGGAGCACAGATACGCAGTATTTT
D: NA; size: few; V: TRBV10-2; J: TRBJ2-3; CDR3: CASSEQIGRYTQYF; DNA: TGCGCCAGCAGTGAGCAGATTGGCCGTTATACGCAGTATTTT